The source of this T cell receptor beta chain is a study of cytomegalovirus exposure and HLA in healthy donors. PCR used 60 Vbeta primers and 13 Jbeta primers. The method was immunoSEQ multiplex PCR; TCRdb's version includes in-frame clones alone and lacks a portion of them. Of fewer than 200,000 clones in the sample, about four fifths were seen once. CDR1 is SGHTA, CDR2 FQGTGA, per germline. V was clipped by 5 bases and J by 4 bases; unmatched bases: 11. CDR3 length equals 15 residues. The genes are TRBV7-3 and TRBJ2-7; 7 bases are shared with TRBD1. Sequenced input: PBMCs. The clonotype originates from a man aged 40-49 years in good health and CMV-seropositive. The CDR3 is CASSLALGRGYEQYF. The CDR3 DNA reads TGTGCCAGCAGCCTCGCATTAGGCAGGGGGTACGAGCAGTACTTC.